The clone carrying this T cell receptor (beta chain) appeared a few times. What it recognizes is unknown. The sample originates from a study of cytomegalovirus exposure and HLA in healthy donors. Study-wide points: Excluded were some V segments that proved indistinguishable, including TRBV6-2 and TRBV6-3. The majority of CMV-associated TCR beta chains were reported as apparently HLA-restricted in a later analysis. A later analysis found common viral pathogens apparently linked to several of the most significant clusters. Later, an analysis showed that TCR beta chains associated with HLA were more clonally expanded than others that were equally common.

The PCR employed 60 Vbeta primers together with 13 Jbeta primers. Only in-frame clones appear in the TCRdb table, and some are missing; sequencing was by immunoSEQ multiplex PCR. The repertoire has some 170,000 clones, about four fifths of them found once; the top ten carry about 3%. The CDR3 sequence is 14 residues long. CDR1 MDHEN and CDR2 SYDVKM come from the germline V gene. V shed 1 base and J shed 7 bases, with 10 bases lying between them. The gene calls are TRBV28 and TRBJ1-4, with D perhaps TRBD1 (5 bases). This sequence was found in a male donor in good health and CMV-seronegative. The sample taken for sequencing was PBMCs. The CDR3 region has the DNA TGTGCCAGCAGTTTATCCCAGGGAGGTGAAAAACTGTTTTTT. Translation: CASSLSQGGEKLFF.